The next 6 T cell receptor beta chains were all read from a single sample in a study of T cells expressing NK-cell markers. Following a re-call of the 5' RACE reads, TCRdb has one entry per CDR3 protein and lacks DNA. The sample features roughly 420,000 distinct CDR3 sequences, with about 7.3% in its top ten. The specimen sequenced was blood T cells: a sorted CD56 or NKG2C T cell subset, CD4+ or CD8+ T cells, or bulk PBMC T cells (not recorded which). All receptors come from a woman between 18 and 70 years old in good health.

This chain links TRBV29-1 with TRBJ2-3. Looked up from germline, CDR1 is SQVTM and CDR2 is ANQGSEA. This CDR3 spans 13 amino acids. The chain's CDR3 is CSVGWVVADTQYF.

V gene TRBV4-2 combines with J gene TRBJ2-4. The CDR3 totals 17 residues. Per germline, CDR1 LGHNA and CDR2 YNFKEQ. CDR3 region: CASTESGEKGMKNIQYF.

The CDR3 reads CSAHRGGMNTEAFF. This chain connects TRBV29-1 to TRBJ1-1; TCRdb proposes TRBD1, but this gene call is untestable without DNA. The CDR3 is 14 amino acids. CDR1 is SQVTM and CDR2 is ANQGSEA in the germline V gene.

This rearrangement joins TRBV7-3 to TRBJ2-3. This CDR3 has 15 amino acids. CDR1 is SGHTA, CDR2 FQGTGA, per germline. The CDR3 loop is CASSFGGERTDTQYF.

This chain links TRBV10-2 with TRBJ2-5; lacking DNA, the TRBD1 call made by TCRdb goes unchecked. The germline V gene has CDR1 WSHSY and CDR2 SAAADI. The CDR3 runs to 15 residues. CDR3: CASSDGRGSEETQYF.

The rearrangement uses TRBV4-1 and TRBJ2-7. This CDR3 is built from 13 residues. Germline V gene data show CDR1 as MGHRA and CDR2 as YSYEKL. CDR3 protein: CASSQERLGEQYF.